The 21 T cell receptor beta chains below were found in one sample sequenced in a study of blood T cell repertoires in COVID-19 (TCRdb year 2020). Library prep was done by the immunoSEQ multiplex PCR assay. Here the immuneACCESS table is served through TCRdb, limited to in-frame sequences with V and J called. Missing clones are a known gap in these copies; in checked studies unresolved V genes cover under half, and the rest lacks a known reason. This sample holds roughly 420,000 clones; approximately 87% were observed only once. In total, the top ten clones hold approximately 1% of the sample. Sequencing was carried out using PBMCs or T cells enriched from blood (not recorded which). The source of these receptors is a woman aged 30 to 39 with acute COVID-19.

The chain joins TRBV9 to TRBJ2-3, with 7 bases identical to TRBD2. The V and J ends lost 0 bases and 5 bases, in that order; junction bases with no gene match: 9. The CDR3 contains 16 residues. Germline V lookup: CDR1 SGDLS, CDR2 YYNGEE. CDR3 loop: CASSVAGGVNGDTQYF. CDR3 sequence (DNA): TGTGCCAGCAGCGTAGCTGGGGGGGTTAATGGAGATACGCAGTATTTT.

The V call is TRBV24-1, the J call TRBJ2-1; TRBD2 aligns across 8 bases. J gave up 4 bases and V 4 bases, and 8 bases lay outside the gene matches. This CDR3 comprises 16 residues. CDR1 and CDR2 (germline): KGHDR, SFDVKD. The CDR3 sequence is CATSEPSGGGYNEQFF. CDR3 nucleotides: TGTGCCACCAGTGAACCGAGCGGGGGAGGATACAATGAGCAGTTCTTC.

This clone was picked up a small number of times. The V and J genes are TRBV18 and TRBJ1-5, with 9 bases fitting TRBD1. This CDR3 has 15 residues. The V segment lost 2 bases and the J segment 6 bases; nucleotides outside the gene matches: 5. Germline V gene data show CDR1 as KGHSH and CDR2 as LQKENI. The CDR3 protein is CASSPTGGEGQPQHF. DNA for the CDR3: TGTGCCAGCTCACCAACAGGGGGCGAGGGTCAGCCCCAGCATTTT.

The genes are TRBV20-1 and TRBJ2-2; 12 positions agree with TRBD1. The CDR3 totals 18 residues. CDR1 and CDR2 from the germline V gene are DFQATT and SNEGSKA (reference sequence). J lost 7 bases, V lost 3 bases, and 15 bases had no gene match. The CDR3 DNA is TGCAGTGCTAGTGGATCCACCGGGACAGGGGGCTCGGGCGGGGAGCTGTTTTTT. Its translation: CSASGSTGTGGSGGELFF.

J is TRBJ1-2 and V is TRBV6-5, with D perhaps matching TRBD1 (6 bases). The V end lost 4 bases, the J end lost 6 bases, and 12 bases lay between the germline ends. The length of the CDR3 is 13 residues. Per germline, CDR1 MNHEY and CDR2 SVGAGI. The DNA for the CDR3 is TGTGCCAGCAGTTTACGACAGGATCATGGCTACACCTTC. Translation: CASSLRQDHGYTF.

This chain links TRBV4-2 with TRBJ2-5, with 11 nucleotides matching TRBD2. From germline, CDR1 is LGHNA and CDR2 YNFKEQ. Trimming took 4 bases from V and 5 from J; bases not matched to a gene: 21. This CDR3 is built from 20 residues. In DNA form, the CDR3 reads TGTGCCAGCAGCCCCAGGGGGGGACTAGCGGAGTTGGGGCCGGTGGAGACCCAGTACTTC. This codes for CASSPRGGLAELGPVETQYF.

A few counts support this clone. The chain employs TRBV7-2 and TRBJ2-1; 15 bases fit TRBD2. After removal of 5 bases from V and 0 bases from J, the junction contained 8 bases not matched to a gene. The CDR3 covers 19 residues. Germline assignment: CDR1 SGHTA and CDR2 FQGNSA. CDR3: CASSMGLAGGPNSYNEQFF. The CDR3 DNA follows: TGTGCCAGCAGCATGGGACTAGCGGGGGGCCCAAACTCCTACAATGAGCAGTTCTTC.

A note on this clone: The identical CDR3 is also encoded by other nucleotide sequences in the sample. The chain couples TRBV9 to TRBJ2-7; 8 bases fit TRBD2. Germline V gene sequence: CDR1 SGDLS, CDR2 YYNGEE. This CDR3 has 15 residues. V was clipped by 0 bases and J by 1 base; unmatched bases: 3. The CDR3 spells CASSVAGGPSYEQYF. The DNA of the CDR3 is TGTGCCAGCAGCGTAGCGGGGGGGCCGTCCTACGAGCAGTACTTC.

The chain links TRBV30 to TRBJ2-2; 11 nucleotides line up with TRBD1. The CDR3 is made up of 18 amino acids. Germline CDR1 and CDR2: GTSNPN and SVGIG (reference sequence). With V trimmed by 2 bases and J by 4 bases, 12 bases remained unmatched. The CDR3 region is CAWSFRNSGTGGTGELFF. In DNA, the CDR3 is TGTGCCTGGAGTTTCCGAAACTCCGGGACAGGGGGCACCGGGGAGCTGTTTTTT.

This sequence joins TRBV10-2 and TRBJ2-3; D perhaps matches TRBD2 (5 bases). This CDR3 is built from 12 residues. V lost 6 bases, J lost 2 bases, and 6 bases lay in between. Germline V CDR1 and CDR2: WSHSY, SAAADI. CDR3 region: CASSGDTDTQYF. Here the CDR3 DNA reads TGCGCCAGCAGCGGGGACACAGATACGCAGTATTTT.

The V call is TRBV4-1, the J call TRBJ2-4; 8 positions match TRBD2. The germline gives CDR1 MGHRA, CDR2 YSYEKL. V gave up 0 bases and J gave up 3 bases; unmatched junction bases: 7. The CDR3 extends over 17 amino acids. The CDR3 coding sequence is TGCGCCAGCAGCCAAGATAGAGATGCGGGAGGCAAAAACATTCAGTACTTC. Its translation is CASSQDRDAGGKNIQYF.

The chain couples TRBV7-9 to TRBJ2-7; 7 bases fit TRBD1. Trimming cost V 2 bases and J 1 base; bases outside gene matches: 5. From germline, CDR1 is SEHNR and CDR2 FQNEAQ (reference sequence). The CDR3 spans 15 residues. The CDR3 sequence: CASSLSAGGSYEQYF. Written as DNA, the CDR3 is TGTGCCAGCAGCTTATCGGCAGGGGGATCCTACGAGCAGTACTTC.

This chain connects TRBV25-1 to TRBJ2-2, with TRBD2 matching 9 bases. Germline CDR1 MGHDK, CDR2 SYGVNS. The CDR3 spans 17 residues. V lost 7 bases and J lost 6; bases outside the gene matches: 15. CDR3 residues: CASTGAPGLAPSGELFF. In DNA, the CDR3 is TGTGCCAGCACAGGGGCCCCGGGACTAGCCCCATCCGGGGAGCTGTTTTTT. The entire variable domain, with the rest obtained from reference TRBV25-1 and TRBJ2-2, is as follows: EADIYQTPRYLVIGTGKKITLECSQTMGHDKMYWYQQDPGMELHLIHYSYGVNSTEKGDLSSESTVSRIRTEHFPLTLESARPSHTSQYLCASTGAPGLAPSGELFFGEGSRLTVL.

The V call is TRBV29-1, the J call TRBJ1-1, with 7 bases lining up with TRBD1. In germline, CDR1 is SQVTM, CDR2 ANQGSEA. V shed 6 bases and J 4 bases; nucleotides not matched to a gene: 8. This CDR3 is 13 amino acids long. The chain's CDR3 is CSVARQGGTEAFF. The CDR3 DNA reads as TGCAGCGTAGCCAGACAGGGAGGCACTGAAGCTTTCTTT.

A remark on this clone: Other nucleotide sequences from this sample produce the same CDR3. J is TRBJ1-4 and V is TRBV19; no clear D. The germline gives CDR1 LNHDA, CDR2 SQIVND (reference sequence). The CDR3 is 15 amino acids. V lost 1 base to trimming and J lost 0 bases, with 6 bases between them. The CDR3 spells CASSIGAATNEKLFF. For the CDR3, the DNA is TGTGCCAGTAGTATAGGGGCAGCAACTAATGAAAAACTGTTTTTT. The full variable domain, with the rest looked up from reference TRBV19 and TRBJ1-4, is DGGITQSPKYLFRKEGQNVTLSCEQNLNHDAMYWYRQDPGQGLRLIYYSQIVNDFQKGDIAEGYSVSREKKESFPLTVTSAQKNPTAFYLCASSIGAATNEKLFFGSGTQLSVL.

The CDR3: CASTTTGTTGELFF. The CDR3 DNA reads as TGTGCCAGCACCACAACAGGGACCACCGGGGAGCTGTTTTTT. The V gene is TRBV6-5, the J gene TRBJ2-2, with D tentatively TRBD1 (6 bases). V lost 7 bases to trimming and J lost 4 bases, with 13 bases between them. The CDR3 consists of 14 residues. CDR1 is MNHEY and CDR2 is SVGAGI in the germline V gene.

On this clone itself: The sample has other DNA sequences that encode this CDR3 too. The V call is TRBV9, the J call TRBJ2-7; TRBD2 is a possible D gene (7 bases). Germline lookup yields CDR1 SGDLS and CDR2 YYNGEE. The CDR3 covers 15 residues. Between the trimmed V and J ends, which lost 0 bases and 4 bases, there was a span of 14 bases. CDR3 coding DNA: TGTGCCAGCAGCGTAGCTGGGGGAGGGGGTTACGAGCAGTACTTC. Translation: CASSVAGGGGYEQYF.

The V call is TRBV19, the J call TRBJ1-2, with a weak D call TRBD1 (6 bases). CDR3 length: 14 amino acids. The V end lost 3 bases, the J end lost 2 bases, and 10 bases lay between the germline ends. CDR1 is LNHDA and CDR2 is SQIVND in the germline V gene (reference sequence). CDR3 in DNA: TGTGCCAGTAGTATTGTGGGACACAACTATGGCTACACCTTC. Protein sequence: CASSIVGHNYGYTF.

The V call is TRBV19, the J call TRBJ1-4; D uncertain. Germline assignment: CDR1 LNHDA and CDR2 SQIVND (reference sequence). The CDR3 is made up of 15 amino acids. V was cut by 5 bases and J by 0 bases, with 10 bases left in between. The CDR3 DNA reads as TGTGCCAGTAGTTCGCACGGTGCAACTAATGAAAAACTGTTTTTT. It translates to CASSSHGATNEKLFF. The full variable domain, rest sourced from reference TRBV19 and TRBJ1-4, is DGGITQSPKYLFRKEGQNVTLSCEQNLNHDAMYWYRQDPGQGLRLIYYSQIVNDFQKGDIAEGYSVSREKKESFPLTVTSAQKNPTAFYLCASSSHGATNEKLFFGSGTQLSVL.

Concerning this clone itself: Other DNA variants within this sample encode the same CDR3. V and J are TRBV9 and TRBJ1-5; D might be TRBD1 (5 bases). CDR1 is SGDLS, CDR2 YYNGEE, per germline. The length of the CDR3 is 14 residues. The V and J ends lost 2 bases and 0 bases respectively, with 6 bases between them. CDR3 amino acids: CASSVGGSNQPQHF. The CDR3 region has the DNA TGTGCCAGCAGCGTCGGGGGTAGCAATCAGCCCCAGCATTTT.

There are a few counts of this clone. The CDR3 loop is CASSRQQETQYF. CDR3 bases: TGTGCCAGCAGCCGACAGCAAGAGACCCAGTACTTC. The gene calls are TRBV3-1 (or the pseudogene TRBV3-2) and TRBJ2-5; possibly TRBD1 for D (5 bases). Trimming cost V 4 bases and J 2 bases, with 5 bases left between them. This CDR3 is 12 amino acids long. Germline assignment: CDR1 LGHDT and CDR2 YNNKEL (reference sequence).